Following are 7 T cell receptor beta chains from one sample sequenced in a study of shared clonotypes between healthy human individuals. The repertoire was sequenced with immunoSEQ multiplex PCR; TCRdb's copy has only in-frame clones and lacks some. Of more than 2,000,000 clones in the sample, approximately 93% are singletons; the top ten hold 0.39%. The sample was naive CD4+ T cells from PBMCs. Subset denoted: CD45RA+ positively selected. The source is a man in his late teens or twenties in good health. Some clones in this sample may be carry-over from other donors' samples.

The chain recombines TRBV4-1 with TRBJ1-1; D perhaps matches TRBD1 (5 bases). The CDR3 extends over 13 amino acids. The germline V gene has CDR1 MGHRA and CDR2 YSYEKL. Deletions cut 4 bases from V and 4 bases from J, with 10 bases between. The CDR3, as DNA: TGCGCCAGCAGCCGTATGGGGGTCACTGAAGCTTTCTTT. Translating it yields CASSRMGVTEAFF.

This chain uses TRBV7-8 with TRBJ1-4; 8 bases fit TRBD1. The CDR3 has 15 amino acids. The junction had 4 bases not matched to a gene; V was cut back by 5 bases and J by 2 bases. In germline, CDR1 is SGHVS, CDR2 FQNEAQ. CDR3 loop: CASSHDRGTNEKLFF. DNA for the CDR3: TGTGCCAGCAGCCACGACAGGGGCACTAATGAAAAACTGTTTTTT.

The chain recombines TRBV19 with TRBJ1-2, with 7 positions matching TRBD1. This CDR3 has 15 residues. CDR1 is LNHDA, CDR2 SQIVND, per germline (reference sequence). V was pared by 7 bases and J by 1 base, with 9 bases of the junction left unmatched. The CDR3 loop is CASNSDRNLNYGYTF. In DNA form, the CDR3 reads TGTGCCAGTAATTCGGACAGGAACCTTAACTATGGCTACACCTTC.

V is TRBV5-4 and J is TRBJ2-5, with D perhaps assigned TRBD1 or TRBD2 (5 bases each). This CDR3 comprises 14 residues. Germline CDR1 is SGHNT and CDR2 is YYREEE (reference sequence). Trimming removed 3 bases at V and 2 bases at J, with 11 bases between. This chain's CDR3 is CASSSGKGQETQYF. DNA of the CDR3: TGTGCCAGCAGCTCCGGGAAGGGGCAAGAGACCCAGTACTTC.

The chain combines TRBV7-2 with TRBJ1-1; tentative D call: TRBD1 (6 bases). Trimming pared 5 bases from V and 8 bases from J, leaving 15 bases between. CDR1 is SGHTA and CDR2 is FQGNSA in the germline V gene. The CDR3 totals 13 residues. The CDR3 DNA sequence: TGTGCCAGCAGCAGCAGGACAGTGGGGGAAGCTTTCTTT. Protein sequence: CASSSRTVGEAFF.

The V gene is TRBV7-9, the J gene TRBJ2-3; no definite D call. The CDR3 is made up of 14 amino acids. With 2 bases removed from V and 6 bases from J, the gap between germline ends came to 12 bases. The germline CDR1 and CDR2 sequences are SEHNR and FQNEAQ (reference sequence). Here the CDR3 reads CASSLRTPGDTQYF. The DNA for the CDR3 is TGTGCCAGCAGCTTAAGGACCCCCGGGGATACGCAGTATTTT.

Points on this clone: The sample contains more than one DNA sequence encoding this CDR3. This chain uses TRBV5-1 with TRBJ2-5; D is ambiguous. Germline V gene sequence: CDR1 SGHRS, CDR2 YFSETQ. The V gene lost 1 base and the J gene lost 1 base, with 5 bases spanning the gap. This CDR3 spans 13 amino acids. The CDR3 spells CASSLSVQETQYF. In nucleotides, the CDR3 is TGCGCCAGCAGCTTGTCGGTCCAAGAGACCCAGTACTTC.